This T cell receptor (beta chain) was found in a study of identifying expanded T cells in peripheral blood. Study-level findings and limits: Over two and four weeks, about 16.4 and 19 clones changed, versus approximately 1.2 between replicates. Approximately 2-week clone count variance significantly increased as total template count grew.

CDR3 size: 12 residues. Per germline, CDR1 SQVTM and CDR2 ANQGSEA. V lost 5 bases and J lost 3; bases outside the gene matches: 2. This clone was observed a few times. What it binds is not known. Healthy donors had no documented immune events, such as infections, while sampled. The protocol was immunoSEQ multiplex PCR, while the TCRdb copy is restricted to in-frame clones and leaves out a portion. The sample has approximately 80,000 clones, roughly four fifths seen once. The chain uses TRBV29-1 and TRBJ1-1, with 8 positions matching TRBD1. The sequenced sample was blood. The clonotype originates from a person between 18 and 75 years old in good health. The CDR3 sequence: CSVSQGDTEAFF. The CDR3 DNA sequence: TGCAGCGTTTCACAGGGGGACACTGAAGCTTTCTTT.